A single sample gave rise to the 5 T cell receptor beta chains below, sequenced in a study of regulatory T cells in long-lasting Graves disease. With iRepertoire HTBI primers and Arm-PCR of CDR3 regions, TCR beta libraries were built. One entry per CDR3 protein results from TCRdb running MiXCR on the multiplex PCR reads. Of roughly 500,000 distinct CDR3 sequences listed, about 20% were seen once; the top ten hold 10% to 15%. The time point was: persistent/refractory GD, antithyroid drugs over 5 years with positive TRAb. The TCR library was made from RNA extracted from PBMCs. Sequenced here: peripheral blood mononuclear cells (PBMCs), sampled when the disease was refractory, from a patient treated with antithyroid drugs. The receptors shown here come from a female donor with Graves disease.

This clonotype came up many times. V is TRBV12-3 or TRBV12-4 and J is TRBJ1-4; D may be TRBD1 (6 bases). The CDR3 covers 13 residues. V lost 3 bases, J lost 8 bases, and 10 bases lay in between. The CDR3, as DNA: TGTGCCAGCAGTTTGCACACAGGGGAAAAACTGTTTTTT. It specifies CASSLHTGEKLFF.

This clonotype turned up a few times. V is TRBV9 and J is TRBJ1-6; D call uncertain. Germline V gene data show CDR1 as SGDLS and CDR2 as YYNGEE. The CDR3 covers 13 residues. Trimming shortened V by 4 bases and J by 5 bases, and 7 bases separated the two germline ends. The CDR3 loop is CASSPHDNSPLHF. The CDR3 region has the DNA TGTGCCAGCAGCCCGCACGATAATTCACCCCTCCACTTT.

This clonotype was detected ten times or more. The chain links TRBV13 to TRBJ1-1, with D unresolved. CDR1 is PRHDT and CDR2 is FYEKMQ in the germline V gene (reference sequence). V lost 0 bases, J lost 0 bases, and 5 bases lay in between. The CDR3 totals 14 residues. The CDR3 coding sequence is TGTGCCAGCAGCTTAGGCAAGCTGAACACTGAAGCTTTCTTT. It specifies CASSLGKLNTEAFF.

V gene TRBV28 combines with J gene TRBJ2-1; TRBD2 is a possible D gene (7 bases). The CDR3 is 15 amino acids. Germline assignment: CDR1 MDHEN and CDR2 SYDVKM. The V end was cut by 6 bases, the J end by 0 bases, with 12 bases between. Written as DNA, the CDR3 is TGTGCCAGCAGGGGGGGCGGGAGCTCCTACAATGAGCAGTTCTTC. As protein: CASRGGGSSYNEQFF.

The chain employs TRBV6-2 or TRBV6-3 and TRBJ2-5; 9 bases fit TRBD1. The germline V gene encodes CDR1 MNHEY and CDR2 SVGEGT. The CDR3 is made up of 15 amino acids. J was trimmed by 4 bases and V by 4 bases; bases with no gene match: 7. In nucleotides, the CDR3 is TGTGCCAGCAGTTTGTACAGGGGGCTGGCAGAGACCCAGTACTTC. This gives the protein CASSLYRGLAETQYF.